This entry concerns a single T cell receptor beta chain. This sample is drawn from a study of identical twins. Germline V gene data show CDR1 as LGHNT and CDR2 as FRNRAP. The CDR3 spans 17 residues. The V segment lost 0 bases and the J segment 1 base; nucleotides outside the gene matches: 3. Each CDR3 protein gets one entry after TCRdb re-called the 5' RACE reads with MiXCR. The table shows about 280,000 distinct CDR3 sequences, with 8% to 9% occurring only once. In addition, the sample was reused for a study of yellow fever vaccine responses in identical twins.

The chain couples TRBV12-5 to TRBJ2-1; 10 bases agree with TRBD2. This receptor was obtained from a woman aged 18 to 35 in good health. Sequencing was performed on memory (CD45RO+) T cells sorted from blood. In nucleotides, the CDR3 is TGTGCTAGTGGTTTGGTACTAGCGGGATTGTCCTACAATGAGCAGTTCTTC. The encoded protein is CASGLVLAGLSYNEQFF.